The 12 T cell receptor beta chains listed next were all sequenced from one sample in a study of T cell responses to AZD1222 COVID-19 vaccine. The protocol was immunoSEQ multiplex PCR, while the TCRdb copy is restricted to in-frame clones and leaves out a portion. The sample lists 45,000 to 60,000 clones, about 85% occurring once. Sequenced here: peripheral blood, sampled on day 0 of AZD1222 vaccination. These receptors were obtained from an adult in good health.

The V call is TRBV6-2 or TRBV6-3, the J call TRBJ1-6, with 8 positions matching TRBD1. The CDR3 covers 12 residues. Germline assignment: CDR1 MNHEY and CDR2 SVGEGT. The J segment lost 9 bases and the V segment lost 6 bases, leaving 1 base of the junction unmatched. The CDR3, as DNA: TGTGCCAGCAGCACAGGGGGTTCACCCCTCCACTTT. Protein product: CASSTGGSPLHF.

V gene TRBV12-3 or TRBV12-4 combines with J gene TRBJ1-1, with D possibly TRBD1 on 5 matching bases. The CDR3 contains 13 residues. Trimming took 3 bases from V and 5 from J, leaving 10 bases between them. CDR3: CASSLGQWTEAFF. The CDR3 nucleotides read TGTGCCAGCAGTTTGGGGCAGTGGACTGAAGCTTTCTTT.

The genes are TRBV5-4 and TRBJ2-1, with 10 bases aligning to TRBD1. Germline trimming cut 4 bases from V and 2 bases from J; bases unmatched to any gene: 3. CDR1 and CDR2 (germline): SGHNT, YYREEE (reference sequence). This CDR3 has 15 residues. The CDR3 coding sequence is TGTGCCAGCAGCCTGGACAGGGGGGCCTACAATGAGCAGTTCTTC. It is translated as CASSLDRGAYNEQFF.

The genes are TRBV5-1 and TRBJ2-7; D is perhaps TRBD1 (6 bases). Germline lookup yields CDR1 SGHRS and CDR2 YFSETQ. This CDR3 contains 14 residues. V shed 4 bases and J shed 3 bases, with 14 bases lying between them. The CDR3 DNA follows: TGCGCCAGCAGCCCCGGGACACCTAACTACGAGCAGTACTTC. Its translation: CASSPGTPNYEQYF.

The CDR3 coding sequence is TGTGCCAGCAGCGTCTCGACCCGGGCGGGCTACACCTTC. Amino acid sequence: CASSVSTRAGYTF. The rearrangement links TRBV11-2 to TRBJ1-2; D unresolved. The V and J ends lost 5 bases and 8 bases respectively, with 15 bases between them. The CDR3 length is 13 residues. From germline, CDR1 is SGHAT and CDR2 FQNNGV.

This clone was seen a single time. V gene TRBV19 combines with J gene TRBJ2-1; tentatively, D is TRBD2 (6 bases). V was shortened by 2 bases and J by 0 bases, with 11 bases between the two germline ends. The germline CDR1 and CDR2 sequences are LNHDA and SQIVND (reference sequence). CDR3 length: 16 residues. As DNA, the CDR3 is TGTGCCAGTAGTATACGGAGGGGTAACTCCTACAATGAGCAGTTCTTC. As protein: CASSIRRGNSYNEQFF.

This clone has just one count. This chain's CDR3 is CASSFQGSPEAFF. CDR3 nucleotide sequence: TGTGCCAGCAGTTTCCAGGGGAGCCCTGAAGCTTTCTTT. V usage is TRBV27 and J usage is TRBJ1-1; a possible D gene is TRBD1 (6 bases). V was trimmed by 3 bases and J by 6 bases, leaving 11 bases between them. CDR3 length: 13 amino acids. Germline loops: CDR1 MNHEY, CDR2 SMNVEV (reference sequence).

The chain has TRBV19 and TRBJ1-5; D ambiguous. Germline V gene lookup returns CDR1 LNHDA and CDR2 SQIVND (reference sequence). CDR3 length equals 13 residues. Trimming left V 7 bases short and J 5 bases short, with 12 bases between. CDR3 protein: CASIGPGDQPQHF. In DNA form, the CDR3 reads TGTGCCAGTATAGGCCCGGGAGATCAGCCCCAGCATTTT.

The chain employs TRBV3-1 (or the pseudogene TRBV3-2) and TRBJ1-2, with D maybe TRBD1 (6 bases). V lost 3 bases and J lost 4, with 9 bases in between. This CDR3 region has 13 residues. The germline CDR1 and CDR2 sequences are LGHDT and YNNKEL (reference sequence). The CDR3 DNA sequence: TGTGCCAGCAGCCAGGACAGAGGCTATGGCTACACCTTC. It encodes CASSQDRGYGYTF.

This clone was seen just once. The rearrangement uses TRBV24-1 and TRBJ1-1, with 9 bases aligning to TRBD1. This CDR3 comprises 13 residues. Germline-derived CDR1 and CDR2 are KGHDR and SFDVKD. V shed 8 bases and J 1 base; nucleotides not matched to a gene: 1. CDR3 nucleotide sequence: TGTGCCACCATGGGACAGGGGAACACTGAAGCTTTCTTT. This codes for CATMGQGNTEAFF.

This clone was counted once. The rearrangement uses TRBV5-1 and TRBJ2-1, with a tentative D call TRBD1 (6 bases). The V end lost 6 bases, the J end lost 2 bases, and 12 bases lay between the germline ends. This CDR3 contains 14 residues. CDR1 and CDR2 (germline): SGHRS, YFSETQ. The CDR3 bases are TGCGCCAGCAACTGGGACAACCCCTACAATGAGCAGTTCTTC. It codes for CASNWDNPYNEQFF.

A remark on this clone: A read error may account for a junction end that differs from germline. The chain links TRBV9 to TRBJ2-5; 9 nucleotides agree with TRBD2. The CDR3 sequence is 16 residues long. CDR1 and CDR2 (germline): SGDLS, YYNGEE. CDR3 region: CPSSAGGGTLQETQYF. The CDR3 DNA reads TGTCCCAGCAGTGCGGGGGGGGGCACGCTCCAAGAGACCCAGTACTTC.